These 3 T cell receptor beta chains came from one sample sequenced in a study of CXCR3-negative and CXCR3-positive naive CD8 T cells (dated by TCRdb to the late 2010s). Study-level results and caveats: TRB CDR3s from CXCR3-positive naive cells showed higher hydrophobicity (lower Kidera factor 4), lower energy, and higher strength and volume indices than CXCR3-negative naive cells.

The sequencing machine was a NextSeq 550. The Human TCR Profiling Kit (MiLaboratory) was used to prepare UMI-labeled 5' RACE TRB cDNA libraries. The reads went through TCRdb reprocessing, and each CDR3 protein sequence gets one entry with no DNA. For this sample, the table gives 120,000 to 150,000 distinct CDR3 sequences. Together, the top ten hold under 0.35% of the sample. No antigen has been assigned to these receptors. Sample: naive CXCR3+ CD8+ T cells from blood. This specimen's cell subset or site label, interpreted: CD45RO-CCR7+CD27+CD95- naive CD8+ T cells expressing CXCR3 (TNR3+). These receptors were taken from a human donor in good health. Some clones in this sample may be carry-over from other donors' samples.

This chain links TRBV7-9 with TRBJ1-2; the TRBD1 assignment by TCRdb is unverifiable without DNA. The CDR3 runs 18 residues. The germline gives CDR1 SEHNR, CDR2 FQNEAQ (reference sequence). This chain's CDR3 is CASSFPQQGGSKNYGYTF.

V is TRBV20-1 and J is TRBJ1-1; the TCRdb D gene call, TRBD1, has no DNA to confirm it. From germline, CDR1 is DFQATT and CDR2 SNEGSKA (reference sequence). The CDR3 sequence is 13 residues long. CDR3 region: CSAPGWGPHEAFF.

V usage is TRBV7-9 and J usage is TRBJ2-7; TCRdb calls TRBD1, which cannot be checked without DNA. The CDR3 spans 15 residues. Germline CDR1 is SEHNR and CDR2 is FQNEAQ (reference sequence). This chain's CDR3 is CASSLDTGGAYEQYF.